These T cell receptor beta chains were read from a single sample in a study of blood T cell repertoires in COVID-19. Libraries were prepared by immunoSEQ multiplex PCR; TCRdb keeps only in-frame clonotypes and omits some of them. The table includes 65,000 or so clones, 82% detected once. Sequencing was done on a sample of peripheral blood. These receptors were obtained from a man in his sixties with acute or convalescent COVID-19. Both conserved end residues are part of each CDR3. D genes are given only for firm matches. Expanded clones get a size class; other rows say once, few or many, or leave the size out.

abundance	j_gene	v_gene	d_gene	CDR3aa	CDR3nt
.	TRBJ1-1	TRBV2	.	CAAGGVNTEAFF	TGTGCCGCGGGGGGGGTGAACACTGAAGCTTTCTTT
.	TRBJ1-1	TRBV28	.	CASSSLNGQANEAFF	TGTGCCAGCAGCTCCCTTAATGGGCAGGCTAATGAAGCTTTCTTT
.	TRBJ1-1	TRBV18	.	CASSWTADTEAFF	TGTGCCAGCTCCTGGACAGCGGACACTGAAGCTTTCTTT
.	TRBJ1-1	TRBV29-1	.	CSVLSPYAQNEAFF	TGCAGCGTTTTATCCCCCTACGCACAGAATGAAGCTTTCTTT
.	TRBJ1-2	TRBV5-5	TRBD1	CASYPYGQGGYGYTF	TGTGCCAGCTACCCCTACGGACAGGGTGGATATGGCTACACCTTC
.	TRBJ2-2	TRBV9	.	CASSPGSGVRIGELFF	TGTGCCAGCAGCCCTGGATCGGGGGTCAGGATCGGGGAGCTGTTTTTT
few	TRBJ2-7	TRBV2	.	CASRAVAHSAYEQYF	TGTGCCAGCAGAGCGGTGGCGCACTCCGCCTACGAGCAGTACTTC
.	TRBJ1-1	TRBV29-1	.	CSVEDPYRNTEAFF	TGCAGCGTTGAAGACCCTTATAGAAACACTGAAGCTTTCTTT
.	TRBJ2-7	TRBV7-2	TRBD2	CASSFGGGSYEQYF	TGTGCCAGCAGCTTCGGGGGGGGCTCCTACGAGCAGTACTTC
.	TRBJ1-6	TRBV7-3	.	CASSLGTLDSPLHF	TGTGCCAGCAGCTTGGGGACTTTGGATTCACCCCTCCACTTT
.	TRBJ1-4	TRBV5-4	TRBD1	CASSLRQGLNEKLFF	TGTGCCAGCAGCCTCCGACAGGGCCTGAATGAAAAACTGTTTTTT
.	TRBJ1-1	TRBV7-3	TRBD1	CASSQTGPTNTEAFF	TGTGCCAGCAGCCAGACAGGGCCCACGAACACTGAAGCTTTCTTT
.	TRBJ2-3	TRBV24-1	TRBD2	CATSDPLSGGGAYSTDTQYF	TGTGCCACCAGTGATCCCCTGTCGGGCGGGGGGGCGTATAGTACAGATACGCAGTATTTT
.	TRBJ2-1	TRBV7-2	.	CASSPSEGGRLFNEQFF	TGTGCCAGCAGCCCGTCCGAGGGGGGGCGACTATTTAATGAGCAGTTCTTC